Presented here are 28 T cell receptor beta chains from one specimen sequenced in a study of T cell responses to AZD1222 COVID-19 vaccine. This table comes from immunoSEQ multiplex PCR, and its TCRdb copy is limited to in-frame clones, with some not included. The sample lists roughly 76,000 clones; more than 70% were seen once. Specimen: peripheral blood, collected on day 0 of AZD1222 vaccination. All receptors come from an adult in good health.

The genes are TRBV7-8 and TRBJ2-5, with TRBD2 matching 12 bases. J lost 5 bases, V lost 0 bases, and 4 bases had no gene match. Germline V gene lookup returns CDR1 SGHVS and CDR2 FQNEAQ. This CDR3 is 16 amino acids long. CDR3 in amino acids: CASSLALAGGRETQYF. The CDR3 nucleotides read TGTGCCAGCAGCTTAGCGCTAGCGGGGGGGCGGGAGACCCAGTACTTC.

The chain couples TRBV6-1 to TRBJ2-6; TRBD1 is a possible D gene (6 bases). V was clipped by 2 bases and J by 2 bases, with 10 bases between them. Germline-derived CDR1 and CDR2 are MNHNS and SASEGT. The CDR3 spans 16 residues. As DNA, the CDR3 is TGTGCCAGCAGTGAACGTCAGGGGACTGGGGCCAACGTCCTGACTTTC. Amino acids: CASSERQGTGANVLTF.

The V call is TRBV13, the J call TRBJ2-7, with D tentatively TRBD2 (5 bases). The V gene lost 5 bases and the J gene lost 6 bases, with 17 bases spanning the gap. The germline V gene has CDR1 PRHDT and CDR2 FYEKMQ (reference sequence). The CDR3 covers 14 residues. The CDR3 reads CASSPEPQEGEQYF. CDR3 sequence (DNA): TGTGCCAGCAGCCCCGAACCTCAAGAGGGCGAGCAGTACTTC. The full variable domain, with the rest looked up from reference TRBV13 and TRBJ2-7, is AAGVIQSPRHLIKEKRETATLKCYPIPRHDTVYWYQQGPGQDPQFLISFYEKMQSDKGSIPDRFSAQQFSDYHSELNMSSLELGDSALYFCASSPEPQEGEQYFGPGTRLTVT.

In this sample, this clone turned up once. This chain links TRBV4-1 with TRBJ2-5; unclear D gene. This CDR3 is built from 14 residues. The V end was cut by 0 bases, the J end by 0 bases, with 5 bases between. Looked up from germline, CDR1 is MGHRA and CDR2 is YSYEKL. The CDR3 sequence is CASSQDRNQETQYF. CDR3 DNA sequence: TGCGCCAGCAGCCAAGATCGCAACCAAGAGACCCAGTACTTC.

A single count supports this clone. This rearrangement joins TRBV2 to TRBJ1-4, with D possibly TRBD1 on 5 matching bases. Germline CDR1 reads SNHLY; CDR2 reads FYNNEI. The germline V and J ends were trimmed by 0 bases and 4 bases, with 9 bases remaining between them. This CDR3 spans 15 amino acids. Here the CDR3 reads CASSEAGQLNEKLFF. CDR3 DNA sequence: TGTGCCAGCAGTGAAGCGGGGCAGCTTAATGAAAAACTGTTTTTT.

This sequence joins TRBV6-5 and TRBJ2-7; 7 bases match TRBD1. This CDR3 contains 13 residues. V was pared by 5 bases and J by 3 bases, with 4 bases of the junction left unmatched. Per germline, CDR1 MNHEY and CDR2 SVGAGI. DNA of the CDR3: TGTGCCAGCAGTACAGGGACAGTCTACGAGCAGTACTTC. The encoded protein is CASSTGTVYEQYF.

This clone appeared once. This chain joins TRBV4-1 and TRBJ2-7; tentatively, D is TRBD1 or TRBD2 (5 bases each). V was pared by 2 bases and J by 3 bases, with 20 bases between. The CDR3 extends over 17 amino acids. Germline V CDR1 and CDR2: MGHRA, YSYEKL. CDR3 in amino acids: CASSQREGTDSRYEQYF. For the CDR3, the DNA is TGCGCCAGCAGCCAAAGAGAGGGGACCGACAGCCGCTACGAGCAGTACTTC.

The CDR3 loop reads CASSPLDGNQPQHF. CDR3 DNA sequence: TGTGCCAGCAGCCCCCTGGACGGTAATCAGCCCCAGCATTTT. The V and J genes are TRBV28 and TRBJ1-5; D remains ambiguous. The CDR3 length is 14 residues. V lost 6 bases, J lost 4 bases, and 13 bases lay in between. The germline gives CDR1 MDHEN, CDR2 SYDVKM.

The chain carries TRBV3-1 (or the pseudogene TRBV3-2) and TRBJ1-2; 9 bases fit TRBD1. With 6 bases clipped from V and 3 bases from J, the junction kept 5 bases outside the gene matches. CDR3 size: 14 residues. Germline V gene sequence: CDR1 LGHDT, CDR2 YNNKEL (reference sequence). This CDR3 is CASSHWTGDYGYTF. CDR3 coding DNA: TGTGCCAGCAGTCATTGGACAGGGGACTATGGCTACACCTTC.

The chain couples TRBV4-1 to TRBJ1-5; 9 bases are a match to TRBD1. The CDR3 consists of 15 residues. The germline V gene encodes CDR1 MGHRA and CDR2 YSYEKL. V was pared by 5 bases and J by 7 bases, with 9 bases of the junction left unmatched. The CDR3 loop reads CASSYGQGSLQPQHF. The CDR3, as DNA: TGCGCCAGCAGCTACGGACAGGGGTCGTTGCAGCCCCAGCATTTT.

This sequence joins TRBV5-4 and TRBJ2-7; D remains unclear. Germline V CDR1 and CDR2: SGHNT, YYREEE (reference sequence). V lost 2 bases and J lost 6, with 9 bases in between. This CDR3 has 12 residues. The CDR3 coding sequence is TGTGCCAGCAGCTTCCCACCCGGCGAGCAGTACTTC. Its translation is CASSFPPGEQYF. The entire variable domain, with the rest obtained from reference TRBV5-4 and TRBJ2-7, is as follows: ETGVTQSPTHLIKTRGQQVTLRCSSQSGHNTVSWYQQALGQGPQFIFQYYREEENGRGNFPPRFSGLQFPNYSSELNVNALELDDSALYLCASSFPPGEQYFGPGTRLTVT.

The chain couples TRBV10-3 to TRBJ2-2, with D perhaps matching TRBD1 or TRBD2 (5 bases each). Germline V CDR1 and CDR2: ENHRY, SYGVKD. The length of the CDR3 is 15 residues. V lost 4 bases and J lost 1, with 10 bases in between. DNA for the CDR3: TGTGCCATCAGTGTACGAGGGGAGAACACCGGGGAGCTGTTTTTT. It encodes CAISVRGENTGELFF.

This clone has a handful of counts. The chain employs TRBV28 and TRBJ2-7; 7 nucleotides match TRBD1. The V gene end was trimmed by 5 bases and the J gene end by 5 bases; junction bases not matched to a gene: 12. Per germline, CDR1 MDHEN and CDR2 SYDVKM. CDR3 length: 15 residues. The CDR3 nucleotides read TGTGCCAGCAGTGAGCCGGGGCAGGGGGTCCACGAGCAGTACTTC. Protein product: CASSEPGQGVHEQYF.

J is TRBJ1-4 and V is TRBV9; D is ambiguous. CDR3 size: 14 residues. Germline V gives CDR1 SGDLS, CDR2 YYNGEE. V was trimmed by 4 bases and J by 4 bases, leaving 11 bases between them. The CDR3 region is CASSPGTNNEKLFF. The CDR3 nucleotides are TGTGCCAGCAGCCCGGGAACCAATAATGAAAAACTGTTTTTT.

CDR3 in DNA: TGTGCCAGCAGTTTAAGCAGGGGGCGAGGGGAGCTGTTTTTT. Translating it yields CASSLSRGRGELFF. The chain joins TRBV27 to TRBJ2-2, with TRBD1 matching over 8 bases. This CDR3 is 14 amino acids long. Germline-derived CDR1 and CDR2 are MNHEY and SMNVEV (reference sequence). J was trimmed by 8 bases and V by 2 bases; bases with no gene match: 4.

The V gene is TRBV28, the J gene TRBJ2-7, with TRBD2 identical over 9 bases. V gave up 2 bases and J gave up 7 bases; unmatched junction bases: 12. Germline V lookup: CDR1 MDHEN, CDR2 SYDVKM. CDR3 size: 16 residues. CDR3 DNA: TGTGCCAGCAGTTTAAGTCGAGCGGGAGGACCTACGGAGCAGTACTTC. It specifies CASSLSRAGGPTEQYF.

This clone appeared once. This sequence joins TRBV9 and TRBJ1-6; maybe TRBD1 (6 bases). With 2 bases removed from V and 6 bases from J, the gap between germline ends came to 12 bases. The CDR3 loop spans 15 amino acids. Per germline, CDR1 SGDLS and CDR2 YYNGEE. CDR3 coding DNA: TGTGCCAGCAGCGTGGACACGGACAGTAATTCACCCCTCCACTTT. Amino acids: CASSVDTDSNSPLHF.

The rearrangement uses TRBV19 and TRBJ2-3, with a possible D match to TRBD1 (5 bases). The length of the CDR3 is 13 residues. V lost 5 bases and J 4 bases, leaving 10 bases between the germline ends. The germline gives CDR1 LNHDA, CDR2 SQIVND (reference sequence). The CDR3 spells CASSSQGPDTQYF. The CDR3, as DNA: TGTGCCAGTAGTTCCCAGGGTCCAGATACGCAGTATTTT. Variable domain in full (rest from reference TRBV19 and TRBJ2-3): DGGITQSPKYLFRKEGQNVTLSCEQNLNHDAMYWYRQDPGQGLRLIYYSQIVNDFQKGDIAEGYSVSREKKESFPLTVTSAQKNPTAFYLCASSSQGPDTQYFGPGTRLTVL.

This clone came up a few times. J is TRBJ2-5 and V is TRBV2; D is unresolved. The germline gives CDR1 SNHLY, CDR2 FYNNEI. CDR3 length: 15 residues. V was shortened by 2 bases and J by 5 bases, with 15 bases between the two germline ends. The CDR3 spells CASSESFRRFETQYF. The DNA for the CDR3 is TGTGCCAGCAGTGAATCTTTTCGCAGGTTCGAGACCCAGTACTTC.

This clone was detected a few times. The rearrangement uses TRBV6-4 and TRBJ2-2; D may be TRBD2 (6 bases). CDR3 size: 16 residues. Between the trimmed V and J ends, which lost 5 bases and 1 base, there was a span of 14 bases. The germline V gene encodes CDR1 MRHNA and CDR2 SNTAGT. CDR3 sequence: CASSTGPAGNTGELFF. CDR3 DNA: TGTGCCAGCAGTACGGGACCAGCGGGGAACACCGGGGAGCTGTTTTTT.

The chain uses TRBV6-7 and TRBJ1-2; D gene unclear. TRBV6-7 is filed as an ORF, its function uncertain. V was pared by 2 bases and J by 3 bases, with 13 bases between. The CDR3 is 15 residues long. The CDR3: CASSYGEARYYGYTF. The CDR3 coding sequence is TGTGCCAGCAGTTACGGGGAAGCCCGGTACTATGGCTACACCTTC.

This rearrangement joins TRBV4-1 to TRBJ2-1; tentative D call: TRBD2 (5 bases). Germline values: CDR1 MGHRA, CDR2 YSYEKL. Trimming left V 2 bases short and J 8 bases short, with 19 bases between. The CDR3 consists of 16 residues. Here the CDR3 DNA reads TGCGCCAGCAGCCAACAACTAGACACGCATAAAGATGAGCAGTTCTTC. Translating it yields CASSQQLDTHKDEQFF.

This clone came up once. The chain uses TRBV25-1 and TRBJ2-3; possibly TRBD1 for D (6 bases). The V end was cut by 4 bases, the J end by 9 bases, with 23 bases between. Per the germline V gene, CDR1 is MGHDK and CDR2 is SYGVNS. This CDR3 has 16 amino acids. The CDR3 here is CASSGGGGTDRITQYF. The CDR3 DNA follows: TGTGCCAGCAGTGGTGGTGGGGGCACAGATAGGATCACGCAGTATTTT.

The chain is built from TRBV30 and TRBJ1-2; D remains unclear. Looked up from germline, CDR1 is GTSNPN and CDR2 is SVGIG (reference sequence). Deletions cut 3 bases from V and 13 bases from J, with 24 bases between. The CDR3 contains 14 residues. The CDR3 DNA reads as TGTGCCTGGAGGAGGCCGTCAGAATTTTTGCTTACCACCTTC. It specifies CAWRRPSEFLLTTF.

This chain joins TRBV2 and TRBJ2-3; TRBD2 aligns across 9 bases. Germline CDR1 reads SNHLY; CDR2 reads FYNNEI. Unmatched junction bases numbered 13, after V lost 10 bases and J lost 5 bases. The CDR3 is 15 amino acids. Written as DNA, the CDR3 is TGTGCCACCCGGAGGGCGGGGGGGCCCGGAGATACGCAGTATTTT. Translation: CATRRAGGPGDTQYF.

This chain connects TRBV6-1 to TRBJ2-3, with D perhaps assigned TRBD1 or TRBD2 (5 bases each). Germline V gene data show CDR1 as MNHNS and CDR2 as SASEGT. CDR3 length: 16 residues. Trimming took 2 bases from V and 0 from J, leaving 12 bases between them. Here the CDR3 reads CASSEPQGRSTDTQYF. The CDR3, as DNA: TGTGCCAGCAGTGAACCCCAGGGACGAAGCACAGATACGCAGTATTTT.

V and J are TRBV12-3 or TRBV12-4 and TRBJ1-1; no clear D. This CDR3 is built from 13 residues. V was cut by 10 bases and J by 0 bases, with 12 bases left in between. The CDR3 loop is CATQAQLNTEAFF. The CDR3 coding sequence is TGTGCCACCCAGGCGCAGCTGAACACTGAAGCTTTCTTT.

This chain uses TRBV24-1 with TRBJ2-1; D possibly corresponds to TRBD2 (5 bases). The CDR3 spans 15 residues. CDR1 KGHDR and CDR2 SFDVKD come from the germline V gene. V lost 4 bases and J 0 bases, leaving 9 bases between the germline ends. The CDR3 nucleotides read TGTGCCACCAGTGAGGTGGCGGGCTCCTACAATGAGCAGTTCTTC. Its protein is CATSEVAGSYNEQFF.